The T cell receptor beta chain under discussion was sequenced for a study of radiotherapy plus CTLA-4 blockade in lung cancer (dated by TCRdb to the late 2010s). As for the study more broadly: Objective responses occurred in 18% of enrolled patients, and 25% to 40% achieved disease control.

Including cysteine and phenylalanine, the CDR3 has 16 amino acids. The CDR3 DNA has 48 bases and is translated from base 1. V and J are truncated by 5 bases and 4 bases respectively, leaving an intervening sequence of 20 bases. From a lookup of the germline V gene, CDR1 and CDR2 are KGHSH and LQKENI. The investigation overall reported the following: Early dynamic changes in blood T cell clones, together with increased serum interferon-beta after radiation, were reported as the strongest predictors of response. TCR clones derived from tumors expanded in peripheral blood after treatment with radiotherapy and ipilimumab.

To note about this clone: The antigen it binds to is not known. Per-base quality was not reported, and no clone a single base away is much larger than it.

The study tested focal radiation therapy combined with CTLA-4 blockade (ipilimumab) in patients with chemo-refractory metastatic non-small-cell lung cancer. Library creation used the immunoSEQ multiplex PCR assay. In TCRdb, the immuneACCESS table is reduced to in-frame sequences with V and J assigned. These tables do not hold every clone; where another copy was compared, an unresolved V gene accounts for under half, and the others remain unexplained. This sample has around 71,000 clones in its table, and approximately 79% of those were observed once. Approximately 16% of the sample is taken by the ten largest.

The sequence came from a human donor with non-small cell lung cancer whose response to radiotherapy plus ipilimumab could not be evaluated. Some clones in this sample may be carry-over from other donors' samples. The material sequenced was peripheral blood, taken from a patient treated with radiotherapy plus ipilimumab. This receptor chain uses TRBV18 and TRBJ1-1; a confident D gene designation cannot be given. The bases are TGTGCCAGCTCAGATTTCCCGGGCCCCCGGGGCACTGAAGCTTTCTTT. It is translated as CASSDFPGPRGTEAFF.